The source of this T cell receptor (beta chain) is a study of long-term antiretroviral therapy in people with HIV. Findings and limits, study-wide: Clones expanded before ART dominated the repertoire at all time points.

The CDR3 loop spans 15 amino acids. Germline CDR1 SGHDN, CDR2 FVKESK. Trimming pared 5 bases from V and 3 bases from J, leaving 16 bases between. Specimens held 1-10 million cryopreserved PBMC prior to DNA extraction. As for this clone: As yet, its antigen is unknown.

Investigators performed immunoSEQ version v3.0 at survey level. The data were produced by immunoSEQ multiplex PCR, yet TCRdb's version contains in-frame clones alone and is incomplete. This repertoire shows roughly 18,000 clones, under 85% found once; its top ten account for around 15%. The TCR comes from a woman in her forties or fifties with HIV. This chain connects TRBV14 to TRBJ1-1; D remains unclear. The starting material was unsorted PBMCs, obtained 0.3 years after starting antiretroviral therapy. This chain's CDR3 is CASSYLNGLYTEAFF. The CDR3 nucleotides read TGTGCCAGCAGCTACCTAAACGGACTGTACACTGAAGCTTTCTTT.